The present T cell receptor (beta chain) was sequenced within a study of T cell repertoires in cytomegalovirus infection. In the study overall: In the study, CMV epitopes included recently identified HLA-C-restricted and well-studied HLA-B-restricted ones. An indication of both CMV infection and matching HLA type came from public TCR beta signatures. Study-level results: HLA-C-restricted TCR beta clonotypes specific for CMV led the ex vivo response.

Note on this clonotype: Antigen: not known.

Germline values: CDR1 MNHNS, CDR2 SASEGT. V lost 1 base and J 4 bases, leaving 10 bases between the germline ends. The length of the CDR3 is 14 residues. MiXCR, applied by TCRdb to the reads, yields one record per CDR3 protein. The sample lists approximately 910,000 distinct CDR3 sequences; 30% to 40% were seen once. The clonotype comes from a human donor in good health (CMV status not recorded). Some clones in this sample may be carry-over from other donors' samples. The J gene is TRBJ1-1, the V gene TRBV6-1; no clear D. The sequences come from cultured CD8+ T cells from PBMCs, collected from culture after CMV antigen stimulation. CDR3: CASSEEGWGTEAFF. CDR3 bases: TGTGCCAGCAGTGAAGAGGGCTGGGGCACTGAAGCTTTCTTT.